This TCR beta chain is drawn from a study of cytomegalovirus exposure and HLA in healthy donors. Regarding the study as a whole: About 87% or about 30% of the time was how often most TCR beta V segments were productive, according to an earlier analysis. Later analysis showed most CMV-associated TCR beta chains appearing HLA-restricted. Cytomegalovirus association was assigned to about 150 TCR beta chains.

For this clone: Its matching antigen is unknown.

Researchers ran the PCR with 60 Vbeta and 13 Jbeta primers. Measured with immunoSEQ multiplex PCR; TCRdb has only the in-frame clones, and not every one. The table shows 93,000 or so clones, with roughly 66% occurring only once. This CDR3 spans 12 amino acids. CDR1 is MDHEN, CDR2 SYDVKM, per germline. Trimming took 7 bases from V and 6 from J, leaving 11 bases between them. The sequence came from a woman aged 50 to 60 in good health and CMV-seronegative. The chain combines TRBV28 with TRBJ2-3, with D possibly being TRBD1 (5 bases). Specimen: PBMCs. CDR3 in amino acids: CASTSSGDTQYF. CDR3 in DNA: TGTGCCAGCACCTCATCAGGGGATACGCAGTATTTT.